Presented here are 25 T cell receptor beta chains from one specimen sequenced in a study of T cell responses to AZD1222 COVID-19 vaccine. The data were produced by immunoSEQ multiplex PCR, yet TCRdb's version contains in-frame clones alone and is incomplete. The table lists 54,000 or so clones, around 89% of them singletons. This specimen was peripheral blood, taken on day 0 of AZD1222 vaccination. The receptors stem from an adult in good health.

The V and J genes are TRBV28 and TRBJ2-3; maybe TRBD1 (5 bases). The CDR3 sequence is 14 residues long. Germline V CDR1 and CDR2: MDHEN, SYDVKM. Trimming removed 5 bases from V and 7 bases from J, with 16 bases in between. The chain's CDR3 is CASSTSTVGYTQYF. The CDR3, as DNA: TGTGCCAGCAGTACCTCGACAGTCGGGTATACGCAGTATTTT.

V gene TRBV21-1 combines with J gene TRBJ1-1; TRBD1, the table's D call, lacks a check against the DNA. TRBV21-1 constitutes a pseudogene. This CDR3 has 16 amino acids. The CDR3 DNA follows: TGTGCCAGCAGCAAAGCTCGCACAGGGGGCCCTACTGAAGCTTTCTTT. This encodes CASSKARTGGPTEAFF.

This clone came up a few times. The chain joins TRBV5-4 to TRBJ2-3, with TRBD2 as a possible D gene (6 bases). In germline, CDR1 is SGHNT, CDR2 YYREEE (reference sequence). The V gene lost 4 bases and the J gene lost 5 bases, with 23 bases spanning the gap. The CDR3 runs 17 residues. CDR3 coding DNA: TGTGCCAGCAGCAGGGGCCCTAGCGCTCCAGCGGGAGATACGCAGTATTTT. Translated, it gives CASSRGPSAPAGDTQYF.

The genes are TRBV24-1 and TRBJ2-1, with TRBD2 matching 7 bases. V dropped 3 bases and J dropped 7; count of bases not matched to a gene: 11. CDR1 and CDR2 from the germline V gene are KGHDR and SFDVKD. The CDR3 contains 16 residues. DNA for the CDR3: TGTGCCACCAGTGATCTCCTGGCGGGAGAATTGAATGAGCAGTTCTTC. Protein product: CATSDLLAGELNEQFF.

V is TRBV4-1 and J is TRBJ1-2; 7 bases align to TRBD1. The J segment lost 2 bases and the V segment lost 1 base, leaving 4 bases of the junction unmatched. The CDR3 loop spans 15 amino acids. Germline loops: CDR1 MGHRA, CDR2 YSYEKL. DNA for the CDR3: TGCGCCAGCAGCCAAGTTATACAGGGGAACTATGGCTACACCTTC. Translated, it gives CASSQVIQGNYGYTF.

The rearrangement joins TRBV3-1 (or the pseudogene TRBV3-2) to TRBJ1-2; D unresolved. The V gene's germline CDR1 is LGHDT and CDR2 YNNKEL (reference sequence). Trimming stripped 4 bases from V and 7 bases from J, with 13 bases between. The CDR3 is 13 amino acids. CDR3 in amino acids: CASSPWVGGGYTF. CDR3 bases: TGTGCCAGCAGCCCCTGGGTGGGTGGTGGCTACACCTTC.

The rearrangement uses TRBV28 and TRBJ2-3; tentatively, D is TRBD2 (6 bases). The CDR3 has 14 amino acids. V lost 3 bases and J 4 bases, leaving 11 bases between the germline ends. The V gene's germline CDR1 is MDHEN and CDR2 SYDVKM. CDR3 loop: CASSFGGRPDTQYF. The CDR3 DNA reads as TGTGCCAGCAGTTTTGGAGGGAGGCCAGATACGCAGTATTTT.

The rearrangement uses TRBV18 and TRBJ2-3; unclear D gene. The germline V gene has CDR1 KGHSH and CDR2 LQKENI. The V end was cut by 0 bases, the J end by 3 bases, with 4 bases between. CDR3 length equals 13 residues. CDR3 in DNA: TGTGCCAGCTCACCACCGGGTACAGATACGCAGTATTTT. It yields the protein CASSPPGTDTQYF.

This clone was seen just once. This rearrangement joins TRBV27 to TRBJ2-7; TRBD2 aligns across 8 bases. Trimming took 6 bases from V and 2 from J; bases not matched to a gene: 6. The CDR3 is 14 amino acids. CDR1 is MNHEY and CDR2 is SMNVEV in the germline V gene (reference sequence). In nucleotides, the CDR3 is TGTGCCAGCAGACTAGCGGCCCGTACCTACGAGCAGTACTTC. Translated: CASRLAARTYEQYF.

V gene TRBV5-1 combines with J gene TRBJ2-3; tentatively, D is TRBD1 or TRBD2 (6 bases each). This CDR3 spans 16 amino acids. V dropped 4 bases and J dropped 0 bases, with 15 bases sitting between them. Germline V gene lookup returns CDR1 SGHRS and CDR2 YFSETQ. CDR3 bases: TGCGCCAGCAGCCCGGAGGGGGGTGCTAGCACAGATACGCAGTATTTT. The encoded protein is CASSPEGGASTDTQYF. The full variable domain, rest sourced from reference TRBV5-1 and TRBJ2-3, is KAGVTQTPRYLIKTRGQQVTLSCSPISGHRSVSWYQQTPGQGLQFLFEYFSETQRNKGNFPGRFSGRQFSNSRSEMNVSTLELGDSALYLCASSPEGGASTDTQYFGPGTRLTVL.

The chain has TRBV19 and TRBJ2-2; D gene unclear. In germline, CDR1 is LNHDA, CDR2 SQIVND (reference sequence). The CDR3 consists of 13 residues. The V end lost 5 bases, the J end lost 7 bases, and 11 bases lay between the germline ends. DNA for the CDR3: TGTGCCAGTAGTCGCAGCACTTACGGGGAGCTGTTTTTT. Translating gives CASSRSTYGELFF.

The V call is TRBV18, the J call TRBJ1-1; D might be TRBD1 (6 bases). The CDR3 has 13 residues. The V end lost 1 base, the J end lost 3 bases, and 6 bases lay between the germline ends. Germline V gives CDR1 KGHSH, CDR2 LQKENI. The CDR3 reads CASSPQGDTEAFF. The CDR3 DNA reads TGTGCCAGCTCACCACAGGGGGACACTGAAGCTTTCTTT.

The DNA for the CDR3 is TGTGCCAGCAGCTTAGTCGGTCTAGCGGGAGGGCCGAGGGAGCAGTACTTC. Its translation is CASSLVGLAGGPREQYF. The chain is built from TRBV7-6 and TRBJ2-7; 12 bases agree with TRBD2. This CDR3 is 17 amino acids long. Germline V gives CDR1 SGHVS, CDR2 FNYEAQ. V lost 1 base, J lost 7 bases, and 11 bases stayed unmatched.

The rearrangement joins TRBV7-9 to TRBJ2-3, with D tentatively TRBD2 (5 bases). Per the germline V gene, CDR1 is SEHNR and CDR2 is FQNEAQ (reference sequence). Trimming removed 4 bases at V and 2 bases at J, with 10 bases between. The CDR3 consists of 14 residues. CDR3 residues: CASSSRGDTDTQYF. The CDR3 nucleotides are TGTGCCAGCAGCTCCCGGGGTGACACAGATACGCAGTATTTT.

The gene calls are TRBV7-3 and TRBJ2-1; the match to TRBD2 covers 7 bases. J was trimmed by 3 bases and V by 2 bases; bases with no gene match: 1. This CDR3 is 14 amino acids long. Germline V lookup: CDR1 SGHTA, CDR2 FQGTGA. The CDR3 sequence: CASSLGGSYNEQFF. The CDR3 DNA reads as TGTGCCAGCAGCTTAGGCGGGAGCTACAATGAGCAGTTCTTC.

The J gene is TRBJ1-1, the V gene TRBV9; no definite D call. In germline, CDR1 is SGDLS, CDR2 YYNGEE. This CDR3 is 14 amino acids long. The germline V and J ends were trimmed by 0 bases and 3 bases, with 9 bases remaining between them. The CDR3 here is CASSVGGFDTEAFF. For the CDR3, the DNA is TGTGCCAGCAGCGTAGGGGGTTTTGACACTGAAGCTTTCTTT.

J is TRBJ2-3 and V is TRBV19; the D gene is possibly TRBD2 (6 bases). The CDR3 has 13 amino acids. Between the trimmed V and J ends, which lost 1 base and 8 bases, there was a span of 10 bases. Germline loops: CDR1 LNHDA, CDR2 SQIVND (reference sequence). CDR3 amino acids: CASSIVGSGTQYF. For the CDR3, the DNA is TGTGCCAGTAGTATAGTGGGTAGCGGTACGCAGTATTTT. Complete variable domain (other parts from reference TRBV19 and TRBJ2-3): DGGITQSPKYLFRKEGQNVTLSCEQNLNHDAMYWYRQDPGQGLRLIYYSQIVNDFQKGDIAEGYSVSREKKESFPLTVTSAQKNPTAFYLCASSIVGSGTQYFGPGTRLTVL.

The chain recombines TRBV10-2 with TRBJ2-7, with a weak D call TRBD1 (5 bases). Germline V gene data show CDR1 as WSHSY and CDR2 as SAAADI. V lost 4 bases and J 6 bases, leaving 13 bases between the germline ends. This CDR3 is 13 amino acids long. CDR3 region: CASSAGRVGEQYF. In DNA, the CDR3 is TGCGCCAGCAGTGCTGGCAGGGTGGGCGAGCAGTACTTC.

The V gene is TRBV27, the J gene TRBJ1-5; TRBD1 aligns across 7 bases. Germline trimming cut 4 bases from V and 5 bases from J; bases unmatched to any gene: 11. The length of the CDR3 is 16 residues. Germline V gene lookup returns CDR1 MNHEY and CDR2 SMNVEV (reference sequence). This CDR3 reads CASSSGQEVGYQPQHF. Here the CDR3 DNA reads TGTGCCAGCAGTTCAGGACAGGAGGTTGGGTATCAGCCCCAGCATTTT.

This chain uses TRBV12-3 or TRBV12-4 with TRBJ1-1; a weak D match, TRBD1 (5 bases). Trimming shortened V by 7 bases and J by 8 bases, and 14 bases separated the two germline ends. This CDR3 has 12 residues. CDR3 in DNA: TGTGCCAGCACTAGACAGAGAGCAGAAGCTTTCTTT. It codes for CASTRQRAEAFF.

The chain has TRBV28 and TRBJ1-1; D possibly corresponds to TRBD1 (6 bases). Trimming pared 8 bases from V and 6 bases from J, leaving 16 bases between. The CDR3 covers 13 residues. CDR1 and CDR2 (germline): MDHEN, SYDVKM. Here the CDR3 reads CASVGGASAEAFF. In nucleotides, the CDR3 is TGTGCCAGCGTTGGGGGCGCGTCAGCTGAAGCTTTCTTT.

CDR3 bases: TGTGCCAGCAGCCAAGAACGTCAGGGGGGTGAGCAGTTCTTC. As protein: CASSQERQGGEQFF. V and J are TRBV4-2 and TRBJ2-1; possibly TRBD1 for D (7 bases). V shed 0 bases and J shed 9 bases, with 12 bases lying between them. This CDR3 comprises 14 residues. Germline V gene lookup returns CDR1 LGHNA and CDR2 YNFKEQ.

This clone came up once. The CDR3 DNA reads as TGTGCCAGCACCCCGACTAGCCGCAATGAGCAGTTCTTC. Protein product: CASTPTSRNEQFF. The chain links TRBV6-6 to TRBJ2-1, with TRBD2 matching 7 bases. CDR1 and CDR2 (germline): MNHNY, SVGAGI (reference sequence). V shed 7 bases, J shed 6 bases, and the junction held 6 bases outside the gene matches. This CDR3 contains 13 residues.

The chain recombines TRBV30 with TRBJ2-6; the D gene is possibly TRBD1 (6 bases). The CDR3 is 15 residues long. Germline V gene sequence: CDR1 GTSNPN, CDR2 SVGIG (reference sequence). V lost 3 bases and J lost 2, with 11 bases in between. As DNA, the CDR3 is TGTGCCTGGAGAAATGACAGGACTGGGGCCAACGTCCTGACTTTC. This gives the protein CAWRNDRTGANVLTF.

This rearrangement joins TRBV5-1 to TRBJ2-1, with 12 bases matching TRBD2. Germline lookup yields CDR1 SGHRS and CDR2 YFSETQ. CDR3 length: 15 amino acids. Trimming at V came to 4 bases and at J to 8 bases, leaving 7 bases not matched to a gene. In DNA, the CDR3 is TGCGCCAGCAGCACCGGACTAGCGGGAATAGATGAGCAGTTCTTC. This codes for CASSTGLAGIDEQFF. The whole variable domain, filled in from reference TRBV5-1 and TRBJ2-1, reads KAGVTQTPRYLIKTRGQQVTLSCSPISGHRSVSWYQQTPGQGLQFLFEYFSETQRNKGNFPGRFSGRQFSNSRSEMNVSTLELGDSALYLCASSTGLAGIDEQFFGPGTRLTVL.